The clone carrying this T cell receptor (beta chain) showed up just once. Sequencing was performed with immunoSEQ multiplex PCR; in TCRdb, only in-frame clones are kept and a portion is missing. The repertoire holds roughly 400,000 clones, with approximately 90% as singletons. The data were taken from a study of Ad26.COV2.S vaccination and SARS-CoV-2 variants. The CDR3 has 14 amino acids. V was trimmed by 6 bases and J by 0 bases, leaving 12 bases between them. Germline V gene data show CDR1 as PRHDT and CDR2 as FYEKMQ (reference sequence). The sample's treatment: about 20 received Ad26.COV2.S at low or high dose, single or two shots; about five received placebo; per-sample allocation not given. Sampling occurred on day 63 after the first vaccine or placebo injection. Spike of the Wuhan-strain SARS-CoV-2 was expressed by an Ad26 vector, which formed the vaccine.

The sequencing here drew on peripheral blood, taken in a trial of Ad26.COV2.S vaccine versus placebo. This chain joins TRBV13 and TRBJ2-7; D is uncertain. The receptor was derived from a person between 18 and 59 years old who received the Ad26.COV2.S COVID-19 vaccine or a placebo. The CDR3 loop reads CASSRPFSSYEQYF. The CDR3 bases are TGTGCCAGCAGTCGACCCTTTAGCTCCTACGAGCAGTACTTC.